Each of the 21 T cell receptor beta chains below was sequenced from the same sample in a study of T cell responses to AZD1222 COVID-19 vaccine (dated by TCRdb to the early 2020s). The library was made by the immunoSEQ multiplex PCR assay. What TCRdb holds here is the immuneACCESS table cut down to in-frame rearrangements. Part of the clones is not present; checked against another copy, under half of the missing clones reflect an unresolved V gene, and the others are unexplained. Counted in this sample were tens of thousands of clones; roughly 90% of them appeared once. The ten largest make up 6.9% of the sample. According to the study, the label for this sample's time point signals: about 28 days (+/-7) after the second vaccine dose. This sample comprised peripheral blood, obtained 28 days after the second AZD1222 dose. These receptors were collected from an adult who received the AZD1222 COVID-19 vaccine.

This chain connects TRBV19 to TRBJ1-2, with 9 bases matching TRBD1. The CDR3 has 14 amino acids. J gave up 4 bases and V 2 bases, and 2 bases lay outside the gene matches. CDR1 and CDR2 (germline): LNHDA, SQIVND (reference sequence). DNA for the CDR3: TGTGCCAGTAGTATAACGACAGGGGGCTATGGCTACACCTTC. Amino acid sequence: CASSITTGGYGYTF.

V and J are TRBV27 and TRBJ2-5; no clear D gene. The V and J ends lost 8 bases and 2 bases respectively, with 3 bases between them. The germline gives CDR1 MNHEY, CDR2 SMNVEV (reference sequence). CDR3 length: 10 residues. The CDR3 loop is CASPQETQYF. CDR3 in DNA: TGTGCCAGCCCTCAAGAGACCCAGTACTTC.

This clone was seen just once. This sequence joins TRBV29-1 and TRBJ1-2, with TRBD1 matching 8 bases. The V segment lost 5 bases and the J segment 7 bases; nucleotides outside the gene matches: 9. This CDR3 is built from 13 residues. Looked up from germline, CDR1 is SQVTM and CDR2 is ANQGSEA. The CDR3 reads CSVRTQGAGGYTF. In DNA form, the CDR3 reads TGCAGCGTTAGAACCCAGGGGGCCGGTGGCTACACCTTC.

CDR3 sequence reads: CASSTAPFGTGGLYNEQFF. The CDR3 DNA follows: TGCGCCAGCAGCACGGCCCCCTTCGGGACAGGGGGGCTCTACAATGAGCAGTTCTTC. V and J are TRBV5-1 and TRBJ2-1; 11 nucleotides align to TRBD1. The length of the CDR3 is 19 residues. Germline CDR1 reads SGHRS; CDR2 reads YFSETQ. Trimming at V came to 4 bases and at J to 3 bases, leaving 15 bases not matched to a gene.

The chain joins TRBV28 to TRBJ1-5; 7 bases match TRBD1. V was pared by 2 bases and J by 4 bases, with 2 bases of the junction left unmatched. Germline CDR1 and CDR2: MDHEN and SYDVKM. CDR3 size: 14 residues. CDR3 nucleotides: TGTGCCAGCAGTTTAGACAGGGCGAATCAGCCCCAGCATTTT. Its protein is CASSLDRANQPQHF.

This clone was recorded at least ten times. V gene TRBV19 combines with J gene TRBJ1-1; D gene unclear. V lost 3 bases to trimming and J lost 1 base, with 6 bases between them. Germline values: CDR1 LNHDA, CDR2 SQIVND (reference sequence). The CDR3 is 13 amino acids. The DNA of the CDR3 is TGTGCCAGTAGTATGAGAGAGAACACTGAAGCTTTCTTT. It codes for CASSMRENTEAFF.

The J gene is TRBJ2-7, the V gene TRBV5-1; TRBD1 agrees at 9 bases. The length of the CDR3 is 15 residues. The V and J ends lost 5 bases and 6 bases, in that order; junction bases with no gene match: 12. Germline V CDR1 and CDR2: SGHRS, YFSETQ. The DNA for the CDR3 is TGCGCCAGCAGTTATGGACAGGGGAATCAGGGCGAGCAGTACTTC. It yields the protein CASSYGQGNQGEQYF.

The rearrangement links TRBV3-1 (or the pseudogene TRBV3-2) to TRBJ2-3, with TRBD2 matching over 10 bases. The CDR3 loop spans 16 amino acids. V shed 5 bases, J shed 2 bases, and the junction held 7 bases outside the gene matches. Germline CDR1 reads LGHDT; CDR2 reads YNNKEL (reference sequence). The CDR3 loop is CASSSSSGRNTDTQYF. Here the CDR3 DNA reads TGTGCCAGCAGCTCTTCTAGCGGGAGAAACACAGATACGCAGTATTTT.

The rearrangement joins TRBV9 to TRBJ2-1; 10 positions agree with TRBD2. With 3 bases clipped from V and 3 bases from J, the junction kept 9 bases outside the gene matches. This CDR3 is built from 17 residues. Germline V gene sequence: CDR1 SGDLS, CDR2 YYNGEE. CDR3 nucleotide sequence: TGTGCCAGCAGCGCACAAGAAGCGGGAGGGTTCTACAATGAGCAGTTCTTC. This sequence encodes CASSAQEAGGFYNEQFF.

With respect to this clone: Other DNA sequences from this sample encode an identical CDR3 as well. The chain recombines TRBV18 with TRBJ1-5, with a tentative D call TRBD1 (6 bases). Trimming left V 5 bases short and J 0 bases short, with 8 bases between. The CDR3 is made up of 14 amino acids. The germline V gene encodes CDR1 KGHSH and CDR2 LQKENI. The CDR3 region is CASSRTDSNQPQHF. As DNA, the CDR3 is TGTGCCAGCTCAAGGACAGATAGCAATCAGCCCCAGCATTTT.

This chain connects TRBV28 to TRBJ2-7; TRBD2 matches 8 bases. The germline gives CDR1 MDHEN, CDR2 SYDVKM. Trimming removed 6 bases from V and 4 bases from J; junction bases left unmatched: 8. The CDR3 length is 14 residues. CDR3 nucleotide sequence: TGTGCCAGCAGAACCGGGACTAGGGTTTACGAGCAGTACTTC. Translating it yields CASRTGTRVYEQYF.

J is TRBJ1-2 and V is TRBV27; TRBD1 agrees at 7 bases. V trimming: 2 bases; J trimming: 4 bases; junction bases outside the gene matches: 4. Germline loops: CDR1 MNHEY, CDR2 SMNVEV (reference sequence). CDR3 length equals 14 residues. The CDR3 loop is CASSLGGQTYGYTF. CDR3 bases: TGTGCCAGCAGTTTAGGGGGACAGACCTATGGCTACACCTTC.

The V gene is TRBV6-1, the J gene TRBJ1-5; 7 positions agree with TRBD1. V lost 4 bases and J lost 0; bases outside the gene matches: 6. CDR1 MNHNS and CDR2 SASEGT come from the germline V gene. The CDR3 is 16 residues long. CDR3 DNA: TGTGCCAGCAGTGTTAGACAGGGACTTAGCAATCAGCCCCAGCATTTT. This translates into CASSVRQGLSNQPQHF.

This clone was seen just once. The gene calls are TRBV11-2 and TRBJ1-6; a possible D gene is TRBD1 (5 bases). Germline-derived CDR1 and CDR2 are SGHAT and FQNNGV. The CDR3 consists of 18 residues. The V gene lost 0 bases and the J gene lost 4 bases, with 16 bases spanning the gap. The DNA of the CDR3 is TGTGCCAGCAGCTTAGATCGGAGGGGATTAGGTTATAATTCACCCCTCCACTTT. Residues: CASSLDRRGLGYNSPLHF.

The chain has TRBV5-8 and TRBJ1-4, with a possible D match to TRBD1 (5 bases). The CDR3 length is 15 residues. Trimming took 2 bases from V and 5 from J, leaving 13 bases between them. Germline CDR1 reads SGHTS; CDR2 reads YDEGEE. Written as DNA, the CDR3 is TGTGCCAGCAGCTTAAGACAGCCAGGCAATGAAAAACTGTTTTTT. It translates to CASSLRQPGNEKLFF. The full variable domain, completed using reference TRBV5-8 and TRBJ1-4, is EAGVTQSPTHLIKTRGQQATLRCSPISGHTSVYWYQQALGLGLQFLLWYDEGEERNRGNFPPRFSGRQFPNYSSELNVNALELEDSALYLCASSLRQPGNEKLFFGSGTQLSVL.

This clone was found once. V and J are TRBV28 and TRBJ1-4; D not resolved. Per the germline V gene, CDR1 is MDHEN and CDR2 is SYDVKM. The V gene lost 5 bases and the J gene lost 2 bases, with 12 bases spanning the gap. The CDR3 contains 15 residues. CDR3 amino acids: CASSGGSATNEKLFF. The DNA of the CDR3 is TGTGCCAGCAGTGGAGGGTCGGCGACTAATGAAAAACTGTTTTTT.

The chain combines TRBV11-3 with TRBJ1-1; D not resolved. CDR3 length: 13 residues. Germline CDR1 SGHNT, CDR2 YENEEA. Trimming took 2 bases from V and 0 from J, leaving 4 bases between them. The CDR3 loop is CASSLYMNTEAFF. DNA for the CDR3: TGTGCCAGCAGCTTATACATGAACACTGAAGCTTTCTTT. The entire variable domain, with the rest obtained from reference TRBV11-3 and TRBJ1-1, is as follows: EAGVVQSPRYKIIEKKQPVAFWCNPISGHNTLYWYLQNLGQGPELLIRYENEEAVDDSQLPKDRFSAERLKGVDSTLKIQPAELGDSAVYLCASSLYMNTEAFFGQGTRLTVV.

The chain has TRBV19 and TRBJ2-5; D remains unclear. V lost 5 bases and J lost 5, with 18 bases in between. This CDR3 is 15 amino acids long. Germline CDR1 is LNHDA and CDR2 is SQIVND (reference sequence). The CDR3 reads CASSPYKGSRETQYF. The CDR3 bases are TGTGCCAGTAGTCCCTATAAAGGGTCCCGGGAGACCCAGTACTTC.

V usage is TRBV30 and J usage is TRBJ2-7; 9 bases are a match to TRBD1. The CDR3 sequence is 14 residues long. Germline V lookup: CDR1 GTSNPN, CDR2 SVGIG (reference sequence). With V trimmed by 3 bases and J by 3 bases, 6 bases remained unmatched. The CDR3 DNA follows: TGTGCCTGGAGCCGGGGGGACAGGGACTACGAGCAGTACTTC. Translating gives CAWSRGDRDYEQYF.

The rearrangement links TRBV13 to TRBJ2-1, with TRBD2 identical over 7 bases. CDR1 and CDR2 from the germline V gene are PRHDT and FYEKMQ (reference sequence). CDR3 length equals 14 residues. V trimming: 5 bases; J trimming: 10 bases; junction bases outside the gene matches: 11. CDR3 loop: CASSPGGPMGEQFF. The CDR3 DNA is TGTGCCAGCAGCCCGGGAGGCCCGATGGGGGAGCAGTTCTTC.

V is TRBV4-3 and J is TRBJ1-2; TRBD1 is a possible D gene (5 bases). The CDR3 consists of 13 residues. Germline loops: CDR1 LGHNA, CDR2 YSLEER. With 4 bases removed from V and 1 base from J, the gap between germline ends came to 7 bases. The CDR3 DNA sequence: TGCGCCAGCAGCCCTCAGGGTAACTATGGCTACACCTTC. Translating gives CASSPQGNYGYTF.